The TCR beta chain described here comes from a study of tumor-infiltrating lymphocytes in primary liver carcinoma. The researchers produced TCR beta cDNA from around 500 ng total RNA with a constant-region primer. Libraries covering TCR beta were generated through three nested multiplex PCR rounds (using a slightly modified ARM-PCR). Rounds one and two of PCR, each of 10 cycles, were primed with TRBV1-TRBV30 forward primers and a C-beta reverse primer. TCRdb re-analysed the multiplex PCR reads in MiXCR, keeping a single row per CDR3 protein. Of around 330,000 distinct CDR3 sequences in the sample, about three fifths were seen once. Unsorted whole blood yielded the blood RNA, and germline DNA was also extracted. This clonotype has a handful of counts. Germline assignment: CDR1 MNHNY and CDR2 SVGAGI (reference sequence). J gave up 4 bases and V 6 bases, and 5 bases lay outside the gene matches. This CDR3 is built from 15 residues.

The rearrangement joins TRBV6-6 to TRBJ2-1, with TRBD2 identical over 11 bases. The TCR sequence derives from a woman in her thirties with primary liver carcinoma and hepatitis B virus infection. Sample: peripheral blood. CDR3 sequence (DNA): TGTGCCAGCAGGGTAGCGGGAGGGGAGTACAATGAGCAGTTCTTC. Residues: CASRVAGGEYNEQFF.